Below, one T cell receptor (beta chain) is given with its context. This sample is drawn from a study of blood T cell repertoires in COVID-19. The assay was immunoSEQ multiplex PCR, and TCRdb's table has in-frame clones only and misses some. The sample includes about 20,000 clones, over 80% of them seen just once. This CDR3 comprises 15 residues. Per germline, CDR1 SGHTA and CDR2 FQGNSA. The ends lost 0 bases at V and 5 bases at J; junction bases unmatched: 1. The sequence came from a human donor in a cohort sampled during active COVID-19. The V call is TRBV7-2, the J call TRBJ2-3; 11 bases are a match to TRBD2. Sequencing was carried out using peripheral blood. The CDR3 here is CASSLAGLAGDTQYF. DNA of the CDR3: TGTGCCAGCAGCTTAGCTGGACTAGCGGGAGATACGCAGTATTTT. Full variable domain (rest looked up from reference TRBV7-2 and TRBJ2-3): GAGVSQSPSNKVTEKGKDVELRCDPISGHTALYWYRQSLGQGLEFLIYFQGNSAPDKSGLPSDRFSAERTGGSVSTLTIQRTQQEDSAVYLCASSLAGLAGDTQYFGPGTRLTVL.